A selection of T cell receptor beta chains follows, all from one sample in a study of blood T cell repertoires in COVID-19. Sequenced by immunoSEQ multiplex PCR; TCRdb stores in-frame clones only, minus some. The repertoire holds fewer than 65,000 clones, with 70% to 85% as singletons. Specimen: peripheral blood. Source of these receptors: a man between 65 and 79 years old with acute or convalescent COVID-19. CDR3s include the opening cysteine and the closing phenylalanine or tryptophan. The D gene is left open where the match is weak. Rows give clone size only sometimes, using once, few, many, or a class for an expanded clone.

CASSPGMNTGELFF	TGTGCCAGCAGCCCCGGGATGAACACCGGGGAGCTGTTTTTT	few	TRBV7-3	.	TRBJ2-2
CASSQERPGVKSNIQYF	TGCGCCAGCAGCCAAGAGCGGCCGGGAGTTAAATCAAACATTCAGTACTTC	.	TRBV4-3	.	TRBJ2-4
CASSLLTGGSTEAFF	TGTGCCAGCAGCTTGCTTACAGGGGGCTCCACTGAAGCTTTCTTT	.	TRBV5-5	TRBD1	TRBJ1-1
CAIKLAGGGTDTQYF	TGTGCCATCAAACTAGCGGGAGGAGGCACAGATACGCAGTATTTT	few	TRBV10-3	TRBD2	TRBJ2-3
CASSQEAHGYTF	TGTGCCAGCAGCCAAGAAGCGCATGGCTACACCTTC	once	TRBV3-1/TRBV3-2	.	TRBJ1-2
CASSVGINSDEQFF	TGTGCCAGTAGTGTCGGGATAAACAGCGATGAGCAGTTCTTC	.	TRBV19	.	TRBJ2-1
CASSSGPSENTEAFF	TGCGCCAGCAGCTCTGGCCCCAGCGAGAACACTGAAGCTTTCTTT	.	TRBV5-1	.	TRBJ1-1
CASSLVSNTDTQYF	TGTGCCAGCAGCTTAGTGAGCAACACAGATACGCAGTATTTT	.	TRBV11-3	.	TRBJ2-3
CASSRQGPGDNQPQHF	TGTGCCAGCAGTAGACAGGGGCCAGGGGACAATCAGCCCCAGCATTTT	.	TRBV28	TRBD1	TRBJ1-5
CASVPTSGRAFF	TGTGCCAGCGTTCCGACTAGCGGGAGGGCGTTCTTC	.	TRBV12-3/TRBV12-4	TRBD2	TRBJ2-1
CASSLFGVGPPYEQYF	TGTGCCAGCAGCTTATTCGGGGTTGGCCCGCCCTACGAGCAGTACTTC	.	TRBV13	.	TRBJ2-7
CASSRGWGDDQPQHF	TGTGCCAGCAGCCGAGGGTGGGGAGATGATCAGCCCCAGCATTTT	.	TRBV11-2	.	TRBJ1-5
CASSLRGQGDGNTIYF	TGTGCCAGCAGCTTGCGGGGGCAGGGAGACGGAAACACCATATATTTT	.	TRBV7-9	.	TRBJ1-3
CASRGGGSPLHF	TGCGCCAGCAGGGGGGGTGGGTCACCCCTCCACTTT	.	TRBV5-1	.	TRBJ1-6